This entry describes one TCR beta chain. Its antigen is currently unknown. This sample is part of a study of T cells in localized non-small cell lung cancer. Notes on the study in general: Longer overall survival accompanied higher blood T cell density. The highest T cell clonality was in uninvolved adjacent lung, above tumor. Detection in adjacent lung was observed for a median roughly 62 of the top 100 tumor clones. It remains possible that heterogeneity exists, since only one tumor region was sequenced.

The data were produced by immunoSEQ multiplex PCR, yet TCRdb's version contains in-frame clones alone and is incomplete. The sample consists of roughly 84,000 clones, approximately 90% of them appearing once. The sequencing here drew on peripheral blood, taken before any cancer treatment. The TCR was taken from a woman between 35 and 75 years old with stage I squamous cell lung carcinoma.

The CDR3 region has the DNA TGTGCCAGCAGCCAAACCGAAGCCTACGAGCAGTACTTC. Its protein is CASSQTEAYEQYF. The chain couples TRBV4-2 to TRBJ2-7; D is undetermined. This CDR3 contains 13 residues. V shed 2 bases and J shed 2 bases, with 7 bases lying between them. The germline V gene encodes CDR1 LGHNA and CDR2 YNFKEQ.